This T cell receptor beta chain stems from a study of T cells in Graves' hyperthyroidism and ophthalmopathy (dated by TCRdb to between 2017 and 2020). Regarding the research as a whole: Peripheral blood samples were taken at initial diagnosis, before any treatment was given. To identify distinguishing TCR V-J signatures, a discovery cohort of 90 to 100 patients was used, comprising 43 with Graves' ophthalmopathy and around 60 with stable Graves' hyperthyroidism. An independent validation cohort of under 20 hyperthyroidism patients and about 15 patients who later progressed to ophthalmopathy tested prospective prediction of ophthalmopathy. The 90 or so discovery patients were randomly split 7:3 into training and test sets. In addition, the study compared T-cell repertoires in thyroid tissue and in blood from roughly six Graves' hyperthyroidism patients. After blood sampling, hyperthyroidism patients were treated with methimazole at a starting dose of 30 mg daily, and ophthalmopathy patients were treated with high-dose intravenous methylprednisolone. TCR Vbeta CDR3 sequencing of 135 peripheral blood samples (about 45 ophthalmopathy, 75 hyperthyroidism and 17 progressor patients) is reported in the paper. Broad study findings and their caveats: No statistical method was used to fix the sample size in advance, and group allocation was not hidden from the investigators. In validation, the model predicted progression to ophthalmopathy with approximately 71% sensitivity and 72.22% specificity, a median of roughly seven months before onset. Blood samples also contained most of the expanded thyroid clonotypes (frequency above 0.001), which suggests that blood repertoires may reflect thyroid immune responses. A model built on a 13 V-J signature distinguished ophthalmopathy from stable hyperthyroidism, reaching 85% to 90% sensitivity and around 81% specificity in cross-validation and 80%/75% in testing.

Many counts were recorded for this clonotype. Its antigen is still unknown. No clone much larger than this one lies a single base away; base qualities are absent. The TCR beta CDR3 regions were amplified from RNA transcripts. A first-round RT-PCR of the TCR CDR3 used the HTBI primer set with the Qiagen OneStep RT-PCR kit. The libraries were constructed in a second round of multiplex PCR and then size-selected and purified. The libraries were sequenced on an Illumina HiSeq2000 using paired-end 100 bp reads. In the source study's methods: Raw data were processed with SOAPnuke, discarding reads with adapters, uncalled bases, mean Phred below 15, or no exact constant-primer or identifier match. COPE v1.2.5 was used to merge high-quality paired reads, and clonotypes were defined as unique nucleotide sequences. MiTCR v1.1 was used to align the clonotypes against IMGT TRBV, TRBD and TRBJ reference segments. Only V-J combinations with frequency above 0.0001, covering about 99% of repertoires, were analysed. A TCS score was defined as the ratio between F50 (clonal expansion) and ExV (chaos), using BLOSUM62-based TCRdist between CDR3 peptides within each V-J. Welch's t-statistics and random forest reduced fewer than 550 V-J features to roughly 13, which were used in a naive Bayes classifier (R e1071). The public reads were reanalyzed by TCRdb: fastp trimming at Q25, MiXCR alignment, in-frame beta chains only. Entries that share a CDR3 protein sequence are merged under the most common genes and DNA. The authors' filters were not applied to this entry. Within this sample are about 300,000 distinct CDR3 sequences, with around 20% of them counted one time only. Just under 40% of the sample goes to the ten largest clones.

Moderately to severely active disease, a Clinical Activity Score of at least 3, a NOSPECS grade of at least 4, and a duration under 3 months were present in ophthalmopathy patients. Any patient with an uncontrolled infection, another autoimmune disease, pregnancy or lactation was excluded. Clinical symptoms, serum thyroxine and TRAb, thyroid ultrasound, and orbital computed tomography formed the basis for the diagnoses. PBMCs were isolated from about 9 ml of fresh peripheral blood by Ficoll-Paque density gradient centrifugation. Total RNA was extracted with Trizol reagent, and quality was checked on an Agilent 2100 Bioanalyzer. Spanning cysteine to phenylalanine, the CDR3 consists of 14 amino acids. Only the CDR3 DNA is retained, 42 bases long and in frame from the first base. The junction carries 10 bases between V and J, which are trimmed by 2 bases and 3 bases respectively. Taken from the germline V gene, the CDR1 and CDR2 loops are MNHNS and SASEGT.

This TCR was recovered from a man aged 45-60 years with Graves' ophthalmopathy. Material for sequencing was blood. The sequence is built from TRBV6-1 and TRBJ1-2; the D gene cannot be named for sure. The sequence in DNA is TGTGCCAGCAGTGAACGTCGAGCGTACTATGGCTACACCTTC. Translated, this gives CASSERRAYYGYTF.